Presented here are 7 T cell receptor beta chains from one specimen sequenced in a study of blood T cell repertoires in COVID-19. Clones were sequenced by immunoSEQ multiplex PCR, and TCRdb holds only the in-frame ones, with some missing. The sample carries fewer than 500,000 clones, approximately 89% recorded once. Specimen: PBMCs or T cells enriched from blood (not recorded which). These receptors came from a man aged 25 to 45 who had recovered from COVID-19.

This chain uses TRBV10-3 with TRBJ2-7, with D maybe TRBD2 (6 bases). Germline assignment: CDR1 ENHRY and CDR2 SYGVKD. V was cut by 4 bases and J by 3 bases, with 10 bases left in between. The CDR3 extends over 13 amino acids. CDR3 region: CAISGGEDYEQYF. The CDR3 coding sequence is TGTGCCATCAGTGGGGGGGAAGACTACGAGCAGTACTTC.

CDR3 residues: CASSLQGASTYNSPLHF. In nucleotides, the CDR3 is TGTGCCAGCAGCTTGCAGGGGGCCTCGACCTATAATTCACCCCTCCACTTT. V gene TRBV7-2 combines with J gene TRBJ1-6; 8 positions match TRBD1. This CDR3 spans 17 amino acids. Germline loops: CDR1 SGHTA, CDR2 FQGNSA. The J segment lost 2 bases and the V segment lost 3 bases, leaving 6 bases of the junction unmatched.

This chain uses TRBV19 with TRBJ1-1; TRBD1 agrees at 8 bases. The CDR3 sequence is 16 residues long. CDR1 and CDR2 from the germline V gene are LNHDA and SQIVND (reference sequence). J lost 5 bases, V lost 5 bases, and 13 bases had no gene match. The CDR3 nucleotides are TGTGCCAGTAGTGTCTCACAGGGGGGCTTTTGGACTGAAGCTTTCTTT. Translation gives CASSVSQGGFWTEAFF.

The chain carries TRBV7-2 and TRBJ2-7; possibly TRBD2 for D (6 bases). This CDR3 is built from 15 residues. The germline CDR1 and CDR2 sequences are SGHTA and FQGNSA. V was pared by 4 bases and J by 5 bases, with 18 bases between. CDR3 nucleotides: TGTGCCAGCAGCTCCTACAACTCGGGGGAGAACGAGCAGTACTTC. Its protein is CASSSYNSGENEQYF. Supplemented by reference TRBV7-2 and TRBJ2-7, the full variable domain reads GAGVSQSPSNKVTEKGKDVELRCDPISGHTALYWYRQSLGQGLEFLIYFQGNSAPDKSGLPSDRFSAERTGGSVSTLTIQRTQQEDSAVYLCASSSYNSGENEQYFGPGTRLTVT.

V gene TRBV27 combines with J gene TRBJ2-6; 12 nucleotides align to TRBD2. The CDR3 length is 18 residues. V was pared by 2 bases and J by 0 bases, with 2 bases of the junction left unmatched. Germline V gene data show CDR1 as MNHEY and CDR2 as SMNVEV (reference sequence). CDR3 nucleotide sequence: TGTGCCAGCAGTTTAAGACTAGCGGGGGCCTCTGGGGCCAACGTCCTGACTTTC. Amino acids: CASSLRLAGASGANVLTF.

In this sample, this clone turned up a few times. The chain joins TRBV27 to TRBJ2-5; tentatively, D is TRBD1 (5 bases). Germline CDR1 and CDR2: MNHEY and SMNVEV (reference sequence). V lost 2 bases and J lost 2, with 9 bases in between. The CDR3 extends over 14 amino acids. The CDR3 spells CASSLGQNQETQYF. CDR3 nucleotide sequence: TGTGCCAGCAGTTTAGGACAAAATCAAGAGACCCAGTACTTC.

The rearrangement uses TRBV5-1 and TRBJ2-1; 8 nucleotides agree with TRBD1. The CDR3 spans 15 residues. CDR1 is SGHRS, CDR2 YFSETQ, per germline. Unmatched junction bases numbered 7, after V lost 4 bases and J lost 4 bases. CDR3 sequence: CASSIGQGWYNEQFF. The CDR3 DNA reads as TGCGCCAGCAGCATCGGACAGGGTTGGTACAATGAGCAGTTCTTC.